Each of the 13 T cell receptor beta chains below was sequenced from the same sample in a study of T-cell memory formation after mild COVID-19. TCRdb processed the 5' RACE reads anew with MiXCR; each CDR3 protein has one entry. Here the sample spans 27,000 or so distinct CDR3 sequences, about 7.4% being singletons. Source material: PBMCs or a T cell subset sorted from them (not recorded which). The receptors come from an adult woman who had mild COVID-19 (a few samples of this study predate the infection). Cell type and time point are not known.

The chain employs TRBV7-8 and TRBJ1-2; D remains ambiguous. The CDR3 sequence is 14 residues long. CDR1 and CDR2 (germline): SGHVS, FQNEAQ. V lost 3 bases to trimming and J lost 0 bases, with 8 bases between them. The CDR3 bases are TGTGCCAGCAGCTTGGCAGAAGCTAACTATGGCTACACCTTC. It codes for CASSLAEANYGYTF.

This clonotype was recorded many times. The chain uses TRBV9 and TRBJ2-5; tentative D call: TRBD1 (6 bases). The CDR3 totals 16 residues. Trimming took off 4 bases at V and 4 bases at J, with 20 bases between the two ends. CDR1 SGDLS and CDR2 YYNGEE come from the germline V gene. CDR3: CASSIDGNRAAETQYF. The CDR3 DNA sequence: TGTGCCAGCAGCATCGACGGTAACAGGGCGGCAGAGACCCAGTACTTC.

This chain uses TRBV3-1 with TRBJ1-2; D perhaps matches TRBD1 (6 bases). CDR3 length equals 16 residues. V was shortened by 0 bases and J by 8 bases, with 19 bases between the two germline ends. The germline V gene has CDR1 LGHDT and CDR2 YNNKEL (reference sequence). The CDR3 nucleotides read TGTGCCAGCAGCCAAGATTCTGACAGGCCGTTGGAGGGCTACACCTTC. Its protein product is CASSQDSDRPLEGYTF.

By share, this clonotype counts as medium-sized. The rearrangement links TRBV15 to TRBJ2-7; the D is unclear. CDR1 is LNHNV and CDR2 is YYDKDF in the germline V gene (reference sequence). This CDR3 is built from 15 residues. V gave up 0 bases and J gave up 2 bases, with 11 bases separating them. CDR3 sequence: CATSRDSAGAYEQYF. The CDR3 DNA is TGTGCCACCAGCAGAGATTCGGCAGGTGCCTACGAGCAGTACTTC.

In regard to this clonotype: A much bigger clone sits one base away, suggesting this may be a read error. V usage is TRBV6-1 and J usage is TRBJ2-5, with TRBD2 matching over 9 bases. The CDR3 is made up of 13 amino acids. The germline V gene encodes CDR1 MNHNS and CDR2 SASEGT. The CDR3 nucleotides are TGTGACAGCAGTGAGCGGGAGGAAGAGACCCAGTACTTC. The encoded protein is CDSSEREEETQYF.

This clonotype was observed a handful of times. Given a much more abundant clone one base away, this may be a read error. The chain carries TRBV11-3 and TRBJ2-7; D remains unclear. Trimming took 4 bases from V and 2 from J, leaving 3 bases between them. CDR1 and CDR2 from the germline V gene are SGHNT and YENEEA. The CDR3 consists of 11 residues. The CDR3: CASSYTYEQYF. The CDR3 DNA is TGTGCCAGCAGCTACACCTACGAGCAGTACTTC. Full variable domain (outside the CDR3, taken from reference TRBV11-3 and TRBJ2-7): EAGVVQSPRYKIIEKKQPVAFWCNPISGHNTLYWYLQNLGQGPELLIRYENEEAVDDSQLPKDRFSAERLKGVDSTLKIQPAELGDSAVYLCASSYTYEQYFGPGTRLTVT.

This clonotype showed up many times. The chain uses TRBV12-3 or TRBV12-4 and TRBJ1-1; 11 nucleotides agree with TRBD1. The V and J ends lost 6 bases and 0 bases, in that order; junction bases with no gene match: 6. The CDR3 consists of 16 residues. The CDR3 DNA is TGTGCCAGCAGACACGGACAGGGGGCGTTGAACACTGAAGCTTTCTTT. Amino acids: CASRHGQGALNTEAFF.

This clonotype was detected ten times or more. The J gene is TRBJ2-1, the V gene TRBV14; D is possibly TRBD1 or TRBD2 (5 bases each). The CDR3 extends over 14 amino acids. The V and J ends lost 0 bases and 10 bases respectively, with 13 bases between them. Germline values: CDR1 SGHDN, CDR2 FVKESK. The CDR3 DNA is TGTGCCAGCAGCCAAGATGGGACCCGTCGAGAGCAGTTCTTC. This sequence encodes CASSQDGTRREQFF.

This clonotype has ten or more counts. One junction end does not reproduce the germline sequence, and a read error may be involved. The CDR3 region has the DNA TGTGCCAGCAGTCCCCTAGCGAGTTCTCGGCTATTTTTT. It specifies CASSPLASSRLFF. The V gene is TRBV12-3 or TRBV12-4, the J gene TRBJ1-3; D gene uncertain. The CDR3 is 13 residues long.

This clonotype was counted at least ten times. The J gene is TRBJ2-4, the V gene TRBV6-4; D is uncertain. CDR3 size: 14 residues. From germline, CDR1 is MRHNA and CDR2 SNTAGT. Trimming removed 5 bases from V and 9 bases from J, with 17 bases in between. The CDR3 protein is CASSPGPEVGIQYF. The CDR3 coding sequence is TGTGCCAGCAGTCCGGGCCCAGAAGTGGGCATTCAGTACTTC.

This clonotype was found many times. The chain links TRBV5-1 to TRBJ2-3; 10 nucleotides line up with TRBD2. Germline V gene data show CDR1 as SGHRS and CDR2 as YFSETQ. With 4 bases clipped from V and 2 bases from J, the junction kept 4 bases outside the gene matches. This CDR3 region has 15 residues. CDR3 in amino acids: CASSRTSGYTDTQYF. In DNA, the CDR3 is TGCGCCAGCAGCCGGACTAGCGGCTACACAGATACGCAGTATTTT.

This clonotype was seen more than once but under ten times. The chain recombines TRBV5-4 with TRBJ2-7; 12 nucleotides line up with TRBD2. Germline values: CDR1 SGHNT, CDR2 YYREEE (reference sequence). With 5 bases clipped from V and 7 bases from J, the junction kept 13 bases outside the gene matches. The length of the CDR3 is 16 residues. CDR3 in DNA: TGTGCCAGCAGAACTGGACTAGCGGGATCCTCTTATGAGCAGTACTTC. It yields the protein CASRTGLAGSSYEQYF.

This clonotype was found many times. The V call is TRBV10-3, the J call TRBJ2-7, with D perhaps given as TRBD1 or TRBD2 (5 bases each). CDR3 length equals 15 residues. Per germline, CDR1 ENHRY and CDR2 SYGVKD. Trimming removed 3 bases at V and 2 bases at J, with 14 bases between. CDR3 in amino acids: CAISDLGTFTYEQYF. CDR3 nucleotides: TGTGCCATCAGTGATCTCGGGACCTTCACCTACGAGCAGTACTTC.